This T cell receptor beta chain was documented in a study of human T cells and chemical hapten exposure. One entry per CDR3 protein results from TCRdb running MiXCR on the RACE reads. The sample has more than 95,000 distinct CDR3 sequences, less than 40% seen once. Study observations and caveats: Donors were affected by alopecia, so their immune reaction might vary from that of healthy individuals.

Notes on this clonotype: The target antigen is unknown.

Described time point: patch test 3, about 24 weeks after DPC sensitization. Treatment indicated: therapeutic diphenylcyclopropenone sensitization with weekly scalp DPC. Germline CDR1 and CDR2: KGHSH and LQKENI. The CDR3 contains 15 residues. The ends were cut back, 3 bases at V and 0 bases at J, with 6 bases in the middle. Sequenced material: whole blood, taken in connection with sensitization to the hapten diphenylcyclopropenone (DPC). V gene TRBV18 combines with J gene TRBJ2-6; D ambiguous. This clonotype originated in a man aged 35-49 years with alopecia areata. Some clones in this sample may be carry-over from other donors' samples. The CDR3: CASSPPSSGANVLTF. The CDR3 DNA reads as TGTGCCAGCTCACCTCCAAGCTCTGGGGCCAACGTCCTGACTTTC.